This T cell receptor (beta chain) was obtained from a study of CD8 T cells in ankylosing spondylitis. Study-level results: About 8 highly homologous variants made up a TCR beta motif that seemed to typify ankylosing spondylitis blood. Some motif variants were previously reported in reactive arthritis synovial fluid and blood.

Library preparation for TCR beta used quantitative 5'-RACE with molecular barcodes. TCRdb re-derived calls from the 5' RACE reads in MiXCR, one entry per CDR3 protein. The sample lists nearly 350,000 distinct CDR3 sequences, roughly 14% occurring once. About this clonotype itself: The antigen remains unidentified.

The CDR3 length is 16 residues. CDR1 MNHEY and CDR2 SMNVEV come from the germline V gene (reference sequence). V shed 5 bases, J shed 2 bases, and the junction held 10 bases outside the gene matches. This TCR derives from a male donor with ankylosing spondylitis or in good health (not recorded which). The sample taken for sequencing was blood, either unsorted or a sorted T cell fraction (not recorded which). V gene TRBV27 combines with J gene TRBJ1-2; 8 bases are shared with TRBD1. CDR3 in amino acids: CASSALRTGPNYGYTF. The CDR3 DNA is TGTGCCAGCAGTGCCCTTAGGACAGGGCCCAACTATGGCTACACCTTC.